In this sample, the clone carrying this T cell receptor (beta chain) turned up a few times. Its target is not known. Time point noted: blood 4 weeks post-SBRT, at nephrectomy. Specified treatment: 15 Gy SBRT to primary tumor, nephrectomy 4 weeks later. Clear cell pathology was present in this patient's renal cell carcinoma. Sequencing used immunoSEQ multiplex PCR; TCRdb keeps in-frame clones, though not all of them. Found here are around 77,000 clones, over 65% of them singletons; the top ten hold about 2.4%. The data originate from a study of radiation and T cells in renal cell carcinoma. Study-level findings and limits: Baseline intratumoral clonotype presence is unknown without pretreatment biopsies.

This specimen consisted of blood, obtained from a patient whose treatment included radiotherapy and nephrectomy. The source of this sequence is a woman aged 60-70 years with renal cell carcinoma.

CDR3 sequence: CASSYSIWGPEYGYTF. The CDR3 region has the DNA TGTGCCAGCAGTTACTCGATCTGGGGGCCCGAATATGGCTACACCTTC. J is TRBJ1-2 and V is TRBV6-5; D may be TRBD1 (6 bases). The CDR3 has 16 amino acids. Deletions cut 0 bases from V and 5 bases from J, with 16 bases between. In germline, CDR1 is MNHEY, CDR2 SVGAGI.